The rows below give T cell receptor beta chains drawn from one sample of a study of response to subunit inactivated influenza vaccine. TCRdb independently ran MiXCR on the RT-PCR reads; one entry per CDR3 protein. The data show more than 700,000 distinct CDR3 sequences, 21% seen once. This specimen consisted of PBMCs from blood, obtained roughly 5 days after vaccination. The receptors were sampled from a man over 45 who received an inactivated influenza vaccine. Both conserved end residues are part of each CDR3. A D gene is named only where the DNA matches it firmly. The listing skips clone size in some rows; elsewhere it reads once, few, many or a size class.

CDR3 DNA	CDR3 protein	clone size	CDR3 length	J gene	V gene	D gene
TGTGCCAGCAGTTTAGAGCAGGGTGCTAACTATGGCTACACCTTC	CASSLEQGANYGYTF	NA	15	TRBJ1-2	TRBV12-3/TRBV12-4	NA
TGCAGTGCTAGAGAACCGGGCGGCACAGATACGCAGTATTTT	CSAREPGGTDTQYF	NA	14	TRBJ2-3	TRBV20-1	NA
TGTGCCAGCAGTTCCACTACGGGACTTCGGAGCAATCAGCCCCAGCATTTT	CASSSTTGLRSNQPQHF	many	17	TRBJ1-5	TRBV12-3/TRBV12-4	NA
TGTGCCTCTGCCAGCAGTTTAACGTCGGCGTCTATGGGGAAGGGGGGCATTCAGTACTTC	CASASSLTSASMGKGGIQYF	NA	20	TRBJ2-4	TRBV12-3/TRBV12-4	NA
TGCGCCAGCAGCCAGGGACGGATTTCCTACAATGAGCAGTTCTTC	CASSQGRISYNEQFF	few	15	TRBJ2-1	TRBV5-1	NA
TGTGCCAGCAGCTCCCGGGGGGGAGAGCAGTTCTTC	CASSSRGGEQFF	many	12	TRBJ2-1	TRBV11-2	TRBD2
TGCAGTGCTACTACGGGGAGGACCTCCTACGAGCAGTACTTC	CSATTGRTSYEQYF	NA	14	TRBJ2-7	TRBV20-1	NA
TGCGCCAGCAGTGAGTCGATGTTTCAGCCCCAGCATTTT	CASSESMFQPQHF	NA	13	TRBJ1-5	TRBV10-2	NA
TGTGCCAGCAGTTACGGGACAGGGTTACAAGAGACCCAGTACTTC	CASSYGTGLQETQYF	few	15	TRBJ2-5	TRBV5-5	TRBD1
TGTGCCAGCAGTTACTCTTCGCTAGCGGCCAGGGCCTACGAGCAGTACTTC	CASSYSSLAARAYEQYF	NA	17	TRBJ2-7	TRBV6-5	TRBD2
TGCAGTGCTAGGGGGGGGAGGGGTAACTATGGCTACACCTTC	CSARGGRGNYGYTF	NA	14	TRBJ1-2	TRBV20-1	NA
TGTGCCAGCAGCCTTGGACTAGCGGGAGGCTACCAGCAGTACTTC	CASSLGLAGGYQQYF	few	15	TRBJ2-7	TRBV5-6	TRBD2
TGTGCCATCAGTGAGACCGGGACAGGGGACGAGCAGTACTTC	CAISETGTGDEQYF	NA	14	TRBJ2-7	TRBV10-3	TRBD1
TGTGCCATCCCTCTTTCCCTCACAGGGCCTCGAGATGGCTACACCTTC	CAIPLSLTGPRDGYTF	few	16	TRBJ1-2	TRBV12-3/TRBV12-4	NA
TGCGCCAGCAGACGGGACTCAAGGGCAAACACTGAAGCTTTCTTT	CASRRDSRANTEAFF	once	15	TRBJ1-1	TRBV5-1	NA
TGCGCCAGCAGGCCCTATACAGGGTCCGAGCAGTACTTC	CASRPYTGSEQYF	few	13	TRBJ2-7	TRBV10-1	NA
TGTGCCAGCAGTGAAGCCCCGAACAGGTATACCTACAATGAGCAGTTCTTC	CASSEAPNRYTYNEQFF	NA	17	TRBJ2-1	TRBV2	NA
TGTGCCAGCAGTACCCAGGGTTATGTGGATGGCTACACCTTC	CASSTQGYVDGYTF	NA	14	TRBJ1-2	TRBV28	NA
TGCGCCAGCAGCCCGGGCGGCGGGGGGTATCGAGAGACCCAGTACTTC	CASSPGGGGYRETQYF	few	16	TRBJ2-5	TRBV5-1	TRBD2
TGTGCCAGCAGTTTACTCCCCTATAGCGGGAGCACAGATACGCAGTATTTT	CASSLLPYSGSTDTQYF	medium-sized	17	TRBJ2-3	TRBV27	TRBD2
TGTGCCAGCAGCCCCCTGGGCAGGGCTGGGGCCAACGTCCTGACTTTC	CASSPLGRAGANVLTF	NA	16	TRBJ2-6	TRBV7-2	NA
TGTGCCAGCAGCTTAGACTCTCGGGATGTTGGAGATACGCAGTATTTT	CASSLDSRDVGDTQYF	once	16	TRBJ2-3	TRBV7-9	NA
TGCAGCGTTGAAGATGGACAGGACTACGAGCAGTACTTC	CSVEDGQDYEQYF	few	13	TRBJ2-7	TRBV29-1	TRBD1
TGCGCCAGCAGCTTGGAGGACCCCCAAGAGACCCAGTACTTC	CASSLEDPQETQYF	NA	14	TRBJ2-5	TRBV5-1	NA
TGTGCCAGCAGCCGGGACGGCAATGGCTACACCTTC	CASSRDGNGYTF	few	12	TRBJ1-2	TRBV6-2/TRBV6-3	NA
TGTGCCAGCAGTTTCCCCGGGGGCAGAACTGAAGCTTTCTTT	CASSFPGGRTEAFF	few	14	TRBJ1-1	TRBV12-3/TRBV12-4	NA
TGTGCCAGCAGCTTAGTTGGGCATTACACCGGGGAGCTGTTTTTT	CASSLVGHYTGELFF	NA	15	TRBJ2-2	TRBV7-6	NA
TGTGCCAGTGTCGGACAGGGACGCGAGACCCAGTACTTC	CASVGQGRETQYF	NA	13	TRBJ2-5	TRBV2	TRBD1
TGTGCCATCAGTGACCTAGACGGCAACAATGAGCAGTTCTTC	CAISDLDGNNEQFF	few	14	TRBJ2-1	TRBV10-3	NA
TGTGCCAGCAGTCTGGACAGGGAGGTTGGGCCCCAGCATTTT	CASSLDREVGPQHF	NA	14	TRBJ1-5	TRBV7-2	TRBD1
TGTGCCACCAGCAGAATACGGACAGGGGAAACTACCTACGAGCAGTACTTC	CATSRIRTGETTYEQYF	once	17	TRBJ2-7	TRBV15	TRBD1
TGCAGTGCCCAGCGGATGAACACTGAAGCTTTCTTT	CSAQRMNTEAFF	few	12	TRBJ1-1	TRBV20-1	NA
TGTGCCAGCAGACGCATTTCCGGGACTAGCGACAACACCGGGGAGCTGTTTTTT	CASRRISGTSDNTGELFF	once	18	TRBJ2-2	TRBV7-6	TRBD2
TGCGCCAGCAGTTTAGAAGACTTCGCGACGGGGGAGCAGTACTTC	CASSLEDFATGEQYF	few	15	TRBJ2-7	TRBV5-1	NA
TGTGCCAGAAGCGCCACTAGCTCGATATATGAGCAGTTCTTC	CARSATSSIYEQFF	NA	14	TRBJ2-1	TRBV2	NA
TGTGCCAGCAGCCGAACCGGGCGGGACGAGCAGTACTTC	CASSRTGRDEQYF	few	13	TRBJ2-7	TRBV5-6	NA
TGTGCCAGTTGGGACAGGGGTAGATGGCAGTTCTTC	CASWDRGRWQFF	NA	12	TRBJ2-1	TRBV6-5	TRBD1
TGTGCCACCAGCACCGGGGGAAACTCCTACAATGAGCAGTTCTTC	CATSTGGNSYNEQFF	few	15	TRBJ2-1	TRBV15	NA
TGCGCCAGCAGCAGGTCCCAATCTTACAATGAGCAGTTCTTC	CASSRSQSYNEQFF	NA	14	TRBJ2-1	TRBV5-1	NA
TGCAGTGCTAGACTAGCGGGAGGGCCTAATGAGCAGTTCTTC	CSARLAGGPNEQFF	NA	14	TRBJ2-1	TRBV20-1	TRBD2
TGTGCCAGCAGTTTGATGCGGGAGGGGTACAATGAGCAGTTCTTC	CASSLMREGYNEQFF	NA	15	TRBJ2-1	TRBV6-2/TRBV6-3	TRBD2
TGTGCCAGCAGCTTCCCGGGGGGGCAGGGAGAGACCCAGTACTTC	CASSFPGGQGETQYF	few	15	TRBJ2-5	TRBV7-9	TRBD2
TGCAGTGCTAGAGATAGGACTAGGTGGCACGAGCAGTACTTC	CSARDRTRWHEQYF	NA	14	TRBJ2-7	TRBV20-1	TRBD2
TGCGCCAGCAGCTCCGGGACTTCATCCAATGAGCAGTTCTTC	CASSSGTSSNEQFF	few	14	TRBJ2-1	TRBV5-1	NA
TGCGCCAGCAGCTTGGGGGGTTTCTCGAACACCGGGGAGCTGTTTTTT	CASSLGGFSNTGELFF	NA	16	TRBJ2-2	TRBV5-1	NA
TGTGCCAGCAGACCCAGGGGTTTGATTTACGAGCAGTACTTC	CASRPRGLIYEQYF	few	14	TRBJ2-7	TRBV6-2/TRBV6-3	NA
TGTGCCAGTAGTATTAATAGCTTCAATGAGCAGTTCTTC	CASSINSFNEQFF	NA	13	TRBJ2-1	TRBV19	NA
TGTGCCAGTAGTATTCTACCGCCCGATCAGCCCCAGCATTTT	CASSILPPDQPQHF	NA	14	TRBJ1-5	TRBV19	NA
TGTGCCATCCACCGGCAGGCGGGAGGGTCCTACAATGAGCAGTTCTTC	CAIHRQAGGSYNEQFF	NA	16	TRBJ2-1	TRBV10-3	TRBD2
TGTGCCAGCACCTTTATGGGACAGGGGGGCGAGCAGTACTTC	CASTFMGQGGEQYF	few	14	TRBJ2-7	TRBV12-3/TRBV12-4	TRBD1
TGTGCCAGCAGTCTACAGGGGAGCAACGAGCAGTACTTC	CASSLQGSNEQYF	few	13	TRBJ2-7	TRBV27	TRBD1
TGTGCCAGCAGCCATCCTATCAAAACGGGGGTCTCCAACGAGCAGTACTTC	CASSHPIKTGVSNEQYF	few	17	TRBJ2-7	TRBV3-1	NA
TGCAGTGCTAGAGACACGGTGCAGTACACTGAAGCTTTCTTT	CSARDTVQYTEAFF	few	14	TRBJ1-1	TRBV20-1	NA
TGTGCCAGCAGTTTAAGCCAGGGCGGAGAGCAGTTCTTC	CASSLSQGGEQFF	few	13	TRBJ2-1	TRBV12-3/TRBV12-4	NA